The 2 T cell receptor beta chains listed next were all sequenced from one sample in a study of T-cell reconstitution after alpha-beta-depleted transplantation in children. A TCRbeta library incorporating unique molecular identifiers was prepared. MiXCR was run by TCRdb on the PCR reads, yielding one entry per CDR3 protein. The sample includes 200,000 to 250,000 distinct CDR3 sequences, about a tenth seen only once; the top ten take 6.2%. Sample: PBMCs from the stem cell graft donor, taken from the stem cell graft. The receptors derive from a human donor who donated a stem cell graft to a child with acute lymphoblastic leukemia.

J is TRBJ2-3 and V is TRBV27, with D perhaps matching TRBD2 (5 bases). Germline-derived CDR1 and CDR2 are MNHEY and SMNVEV (reference sequence). This CDR3 region has 14 residues. With 4 bases removed from V and 0 bases from J, the gap between germline ends came to 8 bases. As DNA, the CDR3 is TGTGCCAGCAGTTGGACTTCGAGCACAGATACGCAGTATTTT. It translates to CASSWTSSTDTQYF.

The table lists this clonotype with a few counts. The chain carries TRBV30 and TRBJ2-7; TRBD1 is a possible D gene (6 bases). The CDR3 runs 14 residues. V was cut by 2 bases and J by 2 bases, with 13 bases left in between. CDR1 and CDR2 from the germline V gene are GTSNPN and SVGIG (reference sequence). CDR3: CAWSIQGFPYEQYF. CDR3 coding DNA: TGTGCCTGGAGTATTCAGGGGTTCCCCTACGAGCAGTACTTC.